Below, 9 T cell receptor beta chains from the same sample are listed, as sequenced in a study of monozygotic twins with inflammatory bowel disease. TCRdb derives one entry per CDR3 protein from the 5' RACE reads, leaving out DNA. The listing records approximately 390,000 distinct CDR3 sequences. Input material: blood. These receptor sequences come from a human donor with ulcerative colitis or Crohn's disease, or a healthy co-twin of an affected twin (not recorded which).

The chain joins TRBV5-6 to TRBJ2-3. The germline V gene has CDR1 SGHDT and CDR2 YYEEEE. This CDR3 region has 15 residues. CDR3 in amino acids: CASSVGLVGTDTQYF.

The genes are TRBV4-2 and TRBJ1-5; the D gene TCRdb calls, TRBD1, cannot be checked with no DNA. The length of the CDR3 is 16 residues. Germline CDR1 and CDR2: LGHNA and YNFKEQ. CDR3: CASSQDGAGKGQPQHF.

The chain's CDR3 is CASSIDRAASPLHF. The genes are TRBV2 and TRBJ1-6; as DNA is missing, the TRBD1 call by TCRdb cannot be tested. The CDR3 is made up of 14 amino acids. CDR1 is SNHLY and CDR2 is FYNNEI in the germline V gene.

This chain's CDR3 is CASSSLAGDTQYF. The chain combines TRBV6-6 with TRBJ2-3; as DNA is missing, the TRBD2 call by TCRdb cannot be tested. The CDR3 sequence is 13 residues long. Germline CDR1 and CDR2: MNHNY and SVGAGI (reference sequence).

V usage is TRBV19 and J usage is TRBJ2-5; TCRdb indicates TRBD2, and absent DNA this call remains unverified. The CDR3 sequence is 15 residues long. CDR1 is LNHDA, CDR2 SQIVND, per germline (reference sequence). CDR3: CASRDSGSSQETQYF.

V gene TRBV6-5 combines with J gene TRBJ2-5. Germline CDR1 MNHEY, CDR2 SVGAGI. The CDR3 loop spans 13 amino acids. The CDR3 reads CASSSDGWETQYF.

The CDR3 here is CASTLPGGSYEQYF. The rearrangement links TRBV5-1 to TRBJ2-7. The CDR3 runs to 14 residues. CDR1 and CDR2 (germline): SGHRS, YFSETQ.

This sequence joins TRBV7-9 and TRBJ2-7; the TRBD1 assignment by TCRdb is unverifiable without DNA. The germline CDR1 and CDR2 sequences are SEHNR and FQNEAQ (reference sequence). This CDR3 region has 16 residues. The CDR3 here is CASSLSGAGPSYEQYF.

The CDR3 reads CASSPLRDRDTGELFF. The chain employs TRBV18 and TRBJ2-2; lacking DNA, the TRBD1 call made by TCRdb goes unchecked. The CDR3 totals 16 residues. The germline CDR1 and CDR2 sequences are KGHSH and LQKENI.